This TCR beta chain derives from a study of a mutant IDH1 vaccine in newly diagnosed glioma. Study in general: Sex among treated patients split about 62% male, about 40% female; mean age was roughly 40 years.

Profiling relied on immunoSEQ multiplex PCR, and the TCRdb table lists in-frame clones only, not all of them. The table includes 45,000 to 55,000 clones, about four fifths detected once. Germline V gene lookup returns CDR1 SGHAT and CDR2 FQDESV (reference sequence). The length of the CDR3 is 18 residues. J gave up 1 base and V 5 bases, and 13 bases lay outside the gene matches. For this clone: Antigen specificity is unknown.

Sample time point: week 47, end of study. In every dose of vaccine, 300 ug of mutant IDH1 20-mer peptide was given alongside topical imiquimod. The J gene is TRBJ2-1, the V gene TRBV11-1; 8 bases agree with TRBD2. The source of this sequence is a young woman with glioma. Some clones in this sample may be carry-over from other donors' samples. Sequences were derived from PBMCs, sampled from a glioma patient whose treatment included an IDH1 peptide vaccine. The CDR3 reads CASSPGRAGGRSYNEQFF. The CDR3 region has the DNA TGTGCCAGCAGCCCAGGTAGGGCGGGAGGCCGTTCCTACAATGAGCAGTTCTTC.